Detailed here is one T cell receptor beta chain. What it binds is not known. The ends were cut back, 3 bases at V and 13 bases at J, with 22 bases in the middle. The CDR3 is 15 amino acids. Germline V gene data show CDR1 as MGHDK and CDR2 as SYGVNS. A J-beta primer mix and a sample-barcoded 5' primer were used in a second PCR of about 6 to 12 cycles. Each TCR beta cDNA got a 12-nucleotide random molecular identifier. TCRdb itself ran the 5' RACE reads through MiXCR, one entry per CDR3 protein. The sample includes hundreds of thousands of distinct CDR3 sequences, 29% of them seen just once. These data belong to a study of blood T cells in healthy people across ages. The study, taken as a whole, reports: A roughly linear fall in TCR beta diversity per million T cells was seen with increasing age. Diversity was estimated from one million T cells, and these estimates were considered underestimates.

The chain is built from TRBV25-1 and TRBJ2-4; the D gene is possibly TRBD2 (6 bases). The source material was blood. The clonotype originates from a woman older than 75 in good health. CDR3 nucleotide sequence: TGTGCCAGCAGTGACGCGGGACTCCGGGGCTATGAGCAGTACTTC. Its translation: CASSDAGLRGYEQYF. Based on the CDR3 plus reference TRBV25-1 and TRBJ2-4, the full variable domain is EADIYQTPRYLVIGTGKKITLECSQTMGHDKMYWYQQDPGMELHLIHYSYGVNSTEKGDLSSESTVSRIRTEHFPLTLESARPSHTSQYLCASSDAGLRGYEQYFGAGTRLSVL.